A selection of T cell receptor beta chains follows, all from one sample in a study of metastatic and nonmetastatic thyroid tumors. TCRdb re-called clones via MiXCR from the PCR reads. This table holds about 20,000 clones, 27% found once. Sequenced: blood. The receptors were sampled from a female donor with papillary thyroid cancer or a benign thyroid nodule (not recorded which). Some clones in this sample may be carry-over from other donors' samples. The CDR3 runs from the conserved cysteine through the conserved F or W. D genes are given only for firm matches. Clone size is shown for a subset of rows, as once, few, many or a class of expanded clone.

cdr3_aa: CASSPPRNDIYEQYF; cdr3_nt: TGTGCCAGCAGTCCCCCACGTAATGATATATACGAGCAGTACTTC; d_call: .; v_call: TRBV28; clone_size: few; cdr3_length: 15; j_call: TRBJ2-7
cdr3_aa: CASSLRLNQPQHF; cdr3_nt: TGTGCCAGCAGCTTAAGGCTGAATCAGCCCCAGCATTTT; d_call: .; v_call: TRBV7-2; clone_size: .; cdr3_length: 13; j_call: TRBJ1-5
cdr3_aa: CASSPENPDTKYF; cdr3_nt: TGTGCCAGCAGTCCGGAGAACCCAGATACGAAGTATTTT; d_call: .; v_call: TRBV28; clone_size: .; cdr3_length: 13; j_call: TRBJ2-3
cdr3_aa: CASAGQTNTGELFF; cdr3_nt: TGTGCCAGCGCGGGTCAGACCAACACCGGGGAGCTGTTTTTT; d_call: .; v_call: TRBV18; clone_size: .; cdr3_length: 14; j_call: TRBJ2-2
cdr3_aa: CASSIIGSYNEQFF; cdr3_nt: TGTGCCAGTAGTATAATCGGCTCCTACAATGAGCAGTTCTTC; d_call: .; v_call: TRBV19; clone_size: .; cdr3_length: 14; j_call: TRBJ2-1
cdr3_aa: CASSLNLSYEQYF; cdr3_nt: TGTGCCAGTAGTCTGAACCTCTCCTACGAGCAGTACTTC; d_call: .; v_call: TRBV6-1; clone_size: few; cdr3_length: 13; j_call: TRBJ2-7
cdr3_aa: CASPAGTDPNMNTEAFF; cdr3_nt: TGTGCCAGTCCTGCAGGGACAGATCCGAACATGAACACTGAAGCTTTCTTT; d_call: TRBD1; v_call: TRBV6-1; clone_size: .; cdr3_length: 17; j_call: TRBJ1-1
cdr3_aa: CASSLHPTGGDEQYF; cdr3_nt: TGTGCCAGCAGTCTTCATCCGACAGGGGGCGACGAGCAGTACTTC; d_call: TRBD1; v_call: TRBV27; clone_size: .; cdr3_length: 15; j_call: TRBJ2-7
cdr3_aa: CASSVEGLSCGGVEQYF; cdr3_nt: TGTGCCAGCAGCGTAGAGGGGCTATCGTGTGGCGGGGTCGAGCAGTACTTC; d_call: .; v_call: TRBV9; clone_size: once; cdr3_length: 17; j_call: TRBJ2-7
cdr3_aa: CASSPFGQTYEQYF; cdr3_nt: TGTGCCAGCAGCCCGTTCGGACAGACCTACGAGCAGTACTTC; d_call: .; v_call: TRBV12-3/TRBV12-4; clone_size: medium-sized; cdr3_length: 14; j_call: TRBJ2-7
cdr3_aa: CASSPRQGIEDGYTF; cdr3_nt: TGTGCCAGCAGTCCAAGACAGGGGATTGAAGATGGCTACACCTTC; d_call: TRBD1; v_call: TRBV6-1; clone_size: few; cdr3_length: 15; j_call: TRBJ1-2
cdr3_aa: CASSLERGLYEQYF; cdr3_nt: TGTGCCAGCAGCTTAGAGCGGGGACTCTACGAGCAGTACTTC; d_call: .; v_call: TRBV11-2; clone_size: .; cdr3_length: 14; j_call: TRBJ2-7
cdr3_aa: CSAVTGAYTEAFF; cdr3_nt: TGCAGTGCGGTGACAGGGGCCTACACTGAAGCTTTCTTT; d_call: TRBD1; v_call: TRBV20-1; clone_size: .; cdr3_length: 13; j_call: TRBJ1-1
cdr3_aa: CASSMGQVLFNEQFF; cdr3_nt: TGTGCCAGCAGCATGGGACAGGTTCTTTTCAATGAGCAGTTCTTC; d_call: TRBD1; v_call: TRBV11-2; clone_size: .; cdr3_length: 15; j_call: TRBJ2-1
cdr3_aa: CASSRTQGQGHNTEAFF; cdr3_nt: TGTGCCAGCAGCAGAACCCAGGGACAGGGTCATAACACTGAAGCTTTCTTT; d_call: TRBD1; v_call: TRBV12-3/TRBV12-4; clone_size: few; cdr3_length: 17; j_call: TRBJ1-1
cdr3_aa: CATSSSGNTYNEQFF; cdr3_nt: TGTGCCACCAGCTCCAGCGGGAATACCTACAATGAGCAGTTCTTC; d_call: TRBD2; v_call: TRBV15; clone_size: .; cdr3_length: 15; j_call: TRBJ2-1
cdr3_aa: CSARDMGQLSGNTIYF; cdr3_nt: TGCAGTGCTAGAGATATGGGGCAGCTCTCTGGAAACACCATATATTTT; d_call: .; v_call: TRBV20-1; clone_size: .; cdr3_length: 16; j_call: TRBJ1-3
cdr3_aa: CASSYRYANYNSPLHF; cdr3_nt: TGTGCCAGCAGTTATAGATATGCGAATTATAATTCACCCCTCCACTTT; d_call: .; v_call: TRBV25-1; clone_size: few; cdr3_length: 16; j_call: TRBJ1-6
cdr3_aa: CASSLGTSGRAYEQYF; cdr3_nt: TGCGCCAGCAGCTTGGGGACTAGCGGGAGGGCCTACGAGCAGTACTTC; d_call: TRBD2; v_call: TRBV5-1; clone_size: .; cdr3_length: 16; j_call: TRBJ2-7
cdr3_aa: CASSLKDANTGELFF; cdr3_nt: TGTGCCAGCAGTCTAAAGGATGCGAACACCGGGGAGCTGTTTTTT; d_call: .; v_call: TRBV7-9; clone_size: many; cdr3_length: 15; j_call: TRBJ2-2
cdr3_aa: CASMRGSAEAFF; cdr3_nt: TGTGCCAGTATGCGAGGGTCGGCCGAAGCTTTCTTT; d_call: .; v_call: TRBV19; clone_size: many; cdr3_length: 12; j_call: TRBJ1-1
cdr3_aa: CASSYSRLAGVEQYF; cdr3_nt: TGTGCCAGCAGTTACTCTAGACTAGCGGGAGTCGAGCAGTACTTC; d_call: TRBD2; v_call: TRBV6-2/TRBV6-3; clone_size: few; cdr3_length: 15; j_call: TRBJ2-7
cdr3_aa: CASRETVPGETQYF; cdr3_nt: TGTGCCAGCAGGGAGACAGTCCCGGGGGAGACCCAGTACTTC; d_call: .; v_call: TRBV6-1; clone_size: medium-sized; cdr3_length: 14; j_call: TRBJ2-5
cdr3_aa: CASREPTVPRNTIYF; cdr3_nt: TGTGCCAGCAGGGAACCGACAGTGCCCCGAAACACCATATATTTT; d_call: .; v_call: TRBV2; clone_size: many; cdr3_length: 15; j_call: TRBJ1-3
cdr3_aa: CSAREPTGISYNSPLHF; cdr3_nt: TGCAGTGCTAGAGAACCCACAGGGATTTCCTATAATTCACCCCTCCACTTT; d_call: .; v_call: TRBV20-1; clone_size: many; cdr3_length: 17; j_call: TRBJ1-6
cdr3_aa: CASSYSRGDYGYTF; cdr3_nt: TGTGCCAGCAGTTACTCGCGGGGTGACTATGGCTACACCTTC; d_call: .; v_call: TRBV6-6; clone_size: few; cdr3_length: 14; j_call: TRBJ1-2